This T cell receptor (beta chain) was sequenced during a study of T cell repertoires in cytomegalovirus infection. Study in general: Signatures in public TCR beta sequences pointed to both CMV infection and matching HLA type. Study-level results: Pooled public TCR beta family frequency picked out CMV carriers with the relevant HLA. CMV-specific HLA-C-restricted TCR beta clonotypes dominated the ex vivo response.

TCRdb reprocessed the reads via MiXCR and lists one record per CDR3 protein. The table shows about 230,000 distinct CDR3 sequences, with 5% to 8.5% occurring only once. This CDR3 comprises 15 residues. The germline gives CDR1 SGHTA, CDR2 FQGNSA. V was clipped by 1 base and J by 3 bases; unmatched bases: 3. The table lists this clonotype with many counts. Its antigen is not known. The V call is TRBV7-2, the J call TRBJ2-1, with 7 positions matching TRBD1. The TCR originated in a human donor in good health (CMV status not recorded). Some clones in this sample may be carry-over from other donors' samples. Sequencing used PBMCs. Here the CDR3 DNA reads TGTGCCAGCAGCTTAGACAGGGGCTTCTACAATGAGCAGTTCTTC. Its protein product is CASSLDRGFYNEQFF. The whole variable domain, remainder taken from reference TRBV7-2 and TRBJ2-1, is GAGVSQSPSNKVTEKGKDVELRCDPISGHTALYWYRQSLGQGLEFLIYFQGNSAPDKSGLPSDRFSAERTGGSVSTLTIQRTQQEDSAVYLCASSLDRGFYNEQFFGPGTRLTVL.